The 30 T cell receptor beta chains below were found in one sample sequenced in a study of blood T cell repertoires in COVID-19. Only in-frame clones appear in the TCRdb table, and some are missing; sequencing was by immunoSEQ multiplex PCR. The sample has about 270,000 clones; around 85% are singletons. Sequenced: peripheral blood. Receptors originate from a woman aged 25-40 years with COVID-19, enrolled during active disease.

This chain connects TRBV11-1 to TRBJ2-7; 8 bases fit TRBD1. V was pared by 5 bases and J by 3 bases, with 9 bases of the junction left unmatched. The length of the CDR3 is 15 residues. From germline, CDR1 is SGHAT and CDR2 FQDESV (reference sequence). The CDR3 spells CASSLTRDRLYEQYF. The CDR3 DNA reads TGTGCCAGCAGCCTTACCCGGGACAGGCTCTACGAGCAGTACTTC.

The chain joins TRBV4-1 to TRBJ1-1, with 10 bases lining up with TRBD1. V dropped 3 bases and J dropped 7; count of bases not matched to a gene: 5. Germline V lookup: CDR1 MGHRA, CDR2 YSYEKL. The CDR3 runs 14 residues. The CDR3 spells CASSQTGGVHEAFF. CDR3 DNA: TGCGCCAGCAGCCAGACAGGGGGCGTTCATGAAGCTTTCTTT.

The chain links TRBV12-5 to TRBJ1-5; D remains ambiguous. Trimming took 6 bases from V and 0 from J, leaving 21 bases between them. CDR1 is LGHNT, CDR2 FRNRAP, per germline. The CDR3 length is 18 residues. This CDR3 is CASGCPATTTNSNQPQHF. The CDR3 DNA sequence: TGTGCTAGTGGCTGCCCCGCCACCACCACTAATAGCAATCAGCCCCAGCATTTT.

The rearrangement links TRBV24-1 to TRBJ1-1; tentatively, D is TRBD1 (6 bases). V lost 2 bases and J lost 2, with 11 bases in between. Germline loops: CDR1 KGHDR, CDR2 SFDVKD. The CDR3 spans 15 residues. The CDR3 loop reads CATSDSYRENTEAFF. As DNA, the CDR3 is TGTGCCACCAGTGATTCCTACAGGGAAAACACTGAAGCTTTCTTT.

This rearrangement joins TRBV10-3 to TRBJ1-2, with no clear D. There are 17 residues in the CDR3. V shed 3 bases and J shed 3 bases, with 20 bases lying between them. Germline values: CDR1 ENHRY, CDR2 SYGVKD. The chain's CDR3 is CAISDPRGLGPYYGYTF. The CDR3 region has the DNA TGTGCCATCAGTGACCCAAGAGGGTTAGGACCCTACTATGGCTACACCTTC.

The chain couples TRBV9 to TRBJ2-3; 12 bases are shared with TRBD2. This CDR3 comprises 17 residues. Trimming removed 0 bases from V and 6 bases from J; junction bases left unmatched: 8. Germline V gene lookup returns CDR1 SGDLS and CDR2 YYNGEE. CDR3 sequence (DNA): TGTGCCAGCAGCGTAGGTATTACTAGCGGGGGGTTGGATACGCAGTATTTT. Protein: CASSVGITSGGLDTQYF.

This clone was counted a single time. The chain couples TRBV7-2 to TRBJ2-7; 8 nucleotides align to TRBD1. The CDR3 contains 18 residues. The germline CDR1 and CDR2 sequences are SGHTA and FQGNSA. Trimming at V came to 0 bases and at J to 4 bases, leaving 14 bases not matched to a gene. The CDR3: CASSLASSWTGSVYEQYF. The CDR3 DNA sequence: TGTGCCAGCAGCTTAGCCAGCAGCTGGACAGGGAGTGTATACGAGCAGTACTTC.

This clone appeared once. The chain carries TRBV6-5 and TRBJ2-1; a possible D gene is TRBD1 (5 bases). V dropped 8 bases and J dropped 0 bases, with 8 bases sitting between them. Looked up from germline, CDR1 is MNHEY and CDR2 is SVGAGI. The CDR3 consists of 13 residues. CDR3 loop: CASQDNSYNEQFF. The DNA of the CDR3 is TGTGCCAGCCAGGACAACTCCTACAATGAGCAGTTCTTC.

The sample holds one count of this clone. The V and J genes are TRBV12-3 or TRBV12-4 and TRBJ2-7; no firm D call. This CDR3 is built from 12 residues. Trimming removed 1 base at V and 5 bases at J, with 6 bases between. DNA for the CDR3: TGTGCCAGCAGTTTAGTTATAGACGAGCAGTACTTC. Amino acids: CASSLVIDEQYF.

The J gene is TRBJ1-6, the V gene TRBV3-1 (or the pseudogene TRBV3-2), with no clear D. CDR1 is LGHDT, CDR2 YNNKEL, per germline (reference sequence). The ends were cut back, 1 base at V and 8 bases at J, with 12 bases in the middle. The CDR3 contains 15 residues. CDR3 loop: CASSQGFREDSPLHF. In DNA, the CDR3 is TGTGCCAGCAGCCAAGGGTTTCGGGAGGATTCACCCCTCCACTTT.

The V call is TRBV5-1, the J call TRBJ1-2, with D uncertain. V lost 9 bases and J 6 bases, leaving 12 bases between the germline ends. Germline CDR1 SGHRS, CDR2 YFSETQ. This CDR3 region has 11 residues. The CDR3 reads CATWGENGYTF. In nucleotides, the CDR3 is TGCGCCACCTGGGGAGAGAATGGCTACACCTTC.

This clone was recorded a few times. The CDR3: CSVRAGLDNEQFF. Written as DNA, the CDR3 is TGCAGCGTCAGAGCGGGGTTGGACAATGAGCAGTTCTTC. This chain uses TRBV29-1 with TRBJ2-1, with TRBD2 matching 7 bases. CDR3 length equals 13 residues. Germline CDR1 and CDR2: SQVTM and ANQGSEA. Germline trimming cut 6 bases from V and 5 bases from J; bases unmatched to any gene: 7.

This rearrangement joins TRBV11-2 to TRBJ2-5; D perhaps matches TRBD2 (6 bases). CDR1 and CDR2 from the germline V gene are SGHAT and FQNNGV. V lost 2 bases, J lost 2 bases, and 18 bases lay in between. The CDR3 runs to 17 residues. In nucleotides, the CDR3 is TGTGCCAGCAGCTTAATTCGGGACTTACGGGGACAAGAGACCCAGTACTTC. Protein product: CASSLIRDLRGQETQYF.

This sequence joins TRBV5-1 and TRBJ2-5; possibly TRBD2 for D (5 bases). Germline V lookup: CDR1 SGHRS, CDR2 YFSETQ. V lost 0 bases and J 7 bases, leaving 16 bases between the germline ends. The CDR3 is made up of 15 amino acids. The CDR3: CASSLGGDLGGTQYF. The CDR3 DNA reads TGCGCCAGCAGCTTGGGCGGCGACTTAGGAGGGACCCAGTACTTC.

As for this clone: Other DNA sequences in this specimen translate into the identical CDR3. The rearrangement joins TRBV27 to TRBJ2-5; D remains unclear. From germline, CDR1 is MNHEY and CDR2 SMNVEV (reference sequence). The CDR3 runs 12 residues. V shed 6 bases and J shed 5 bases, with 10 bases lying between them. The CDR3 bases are TGTGCCAGCAGAGGTGTCGGGGAGACCCAGTACTTC. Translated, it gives CASRGVGETQYF.

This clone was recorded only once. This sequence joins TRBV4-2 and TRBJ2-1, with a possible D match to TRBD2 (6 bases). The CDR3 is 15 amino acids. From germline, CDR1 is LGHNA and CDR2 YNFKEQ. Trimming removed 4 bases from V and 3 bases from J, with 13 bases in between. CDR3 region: CASSPSRLGYNEQFF. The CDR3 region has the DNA TGTGCCAGCAGCCCGTCCCGACTAGGCTACAATGAGCAGTTCTTC.

CDR3 nucleotides: TGTGCCATCAGTGAGTCCGCAGTTAATCAGCCCCAGCATTTT. It yields the protein CAISESAVNQPQHF. V is TRBV10-3 and J is TRBJ1-5; D unclear. Germline CDR1 reads ENHRY; CDR2 reads SYGVKD. The CDR3 extends over 14 amino acids. Trimming took off 0 bases at V and 4 bases at J, with 7 bases between the two ends.

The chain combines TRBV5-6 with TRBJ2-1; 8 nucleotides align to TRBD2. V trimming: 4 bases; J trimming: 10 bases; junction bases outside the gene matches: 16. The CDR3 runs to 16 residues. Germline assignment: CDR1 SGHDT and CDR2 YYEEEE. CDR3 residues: CASSLESGSPGGEQFF. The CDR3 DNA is TGTGCCAGCAGCCTCGAGTCGGGTTCGCCGGGAGGGGAGCAGTTCTTC.

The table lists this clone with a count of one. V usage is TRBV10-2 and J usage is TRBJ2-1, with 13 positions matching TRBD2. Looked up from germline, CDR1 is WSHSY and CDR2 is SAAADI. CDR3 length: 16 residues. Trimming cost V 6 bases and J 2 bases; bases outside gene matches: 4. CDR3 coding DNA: TGCGCCAGCAGGACTAGCGGGGGGTCCCCCTACAATGAGCAGTTCTTC. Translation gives CASRTSGGSPYNEQFF.

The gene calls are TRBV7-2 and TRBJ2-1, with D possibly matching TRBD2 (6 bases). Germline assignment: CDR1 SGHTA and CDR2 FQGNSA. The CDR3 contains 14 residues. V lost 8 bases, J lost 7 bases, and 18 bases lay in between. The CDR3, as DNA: TGTGCCAGCCGCGAGGAGCTAGCGTTGAATGAGCAGTTCTTC. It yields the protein CASREELALNEQFF. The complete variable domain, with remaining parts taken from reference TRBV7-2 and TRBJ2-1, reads GAGVSQSPSNKVTEKGKDVELRCDPISGHTALYWYRQSLGQGLEFLIYFQGNSAPDKSGLPSDRFSAERTGGSVSTLTIQRTQQEDSAVYLCASREELALNEQFFGPGTRLTVL.

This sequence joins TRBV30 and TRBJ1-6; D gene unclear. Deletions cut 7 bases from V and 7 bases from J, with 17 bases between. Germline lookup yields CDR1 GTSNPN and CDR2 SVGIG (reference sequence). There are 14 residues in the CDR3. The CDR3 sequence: CASSGGLVNSPLHF. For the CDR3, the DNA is TGTGCCTCCAGTGGCGGGCTAGTGAATTCACCCCTCCACTTT.

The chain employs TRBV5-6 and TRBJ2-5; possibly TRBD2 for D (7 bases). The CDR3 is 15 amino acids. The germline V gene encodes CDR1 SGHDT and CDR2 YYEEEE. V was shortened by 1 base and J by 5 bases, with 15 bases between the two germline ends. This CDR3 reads CASSLLGGAWETQYF. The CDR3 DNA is TGTGCCAGCAGCTTGTTAGGGGGGGCATGGGAGACCCAGTACTTC.

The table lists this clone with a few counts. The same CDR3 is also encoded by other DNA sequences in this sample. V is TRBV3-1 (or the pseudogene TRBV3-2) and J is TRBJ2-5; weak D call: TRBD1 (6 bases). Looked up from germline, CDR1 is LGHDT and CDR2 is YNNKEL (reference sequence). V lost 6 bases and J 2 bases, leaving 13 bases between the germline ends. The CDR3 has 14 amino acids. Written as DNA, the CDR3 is TGTGCCAGCAGTCCCAGAACAGGGCAAGAGACCCAGTACTTC. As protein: CASSPRTGQETQYF.

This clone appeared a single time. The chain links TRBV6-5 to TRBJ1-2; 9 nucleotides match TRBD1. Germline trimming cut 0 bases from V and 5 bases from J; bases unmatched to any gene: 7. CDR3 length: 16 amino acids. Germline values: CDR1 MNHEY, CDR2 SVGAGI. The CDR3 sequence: CASSYSRQGGAYGYTF. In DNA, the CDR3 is TGTGCCAGCAGTTACTCGAGACAGGGGGGAGCGTATGGCTACACCTTC.

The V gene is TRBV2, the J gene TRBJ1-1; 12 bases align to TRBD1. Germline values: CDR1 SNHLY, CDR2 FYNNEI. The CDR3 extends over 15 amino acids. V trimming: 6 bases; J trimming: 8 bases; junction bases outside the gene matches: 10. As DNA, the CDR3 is TGTGCCAGCAGATTCCCGGGACAGGGGGCGGGAGAAGCTTTCTTT. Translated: CASRFPGQGAGEAFF.

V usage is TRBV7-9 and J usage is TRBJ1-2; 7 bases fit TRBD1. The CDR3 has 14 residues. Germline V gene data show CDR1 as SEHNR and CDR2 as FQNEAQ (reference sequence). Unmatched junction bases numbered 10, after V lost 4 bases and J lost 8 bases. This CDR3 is CASSSPGGFVGYTF. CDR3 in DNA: TGTGCCAGCAGCTCCCCAGGGGGGTTTGTAGGCTACACCTTC.

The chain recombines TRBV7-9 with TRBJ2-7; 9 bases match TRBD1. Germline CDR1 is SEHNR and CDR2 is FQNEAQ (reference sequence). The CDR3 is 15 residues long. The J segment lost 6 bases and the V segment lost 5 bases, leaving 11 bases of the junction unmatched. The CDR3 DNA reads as TGTGCCAGCAGCGCATTAGTGGGGACAGGGAGCGAGCAGTACTTC. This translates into CASSALVGTGSEQYF.

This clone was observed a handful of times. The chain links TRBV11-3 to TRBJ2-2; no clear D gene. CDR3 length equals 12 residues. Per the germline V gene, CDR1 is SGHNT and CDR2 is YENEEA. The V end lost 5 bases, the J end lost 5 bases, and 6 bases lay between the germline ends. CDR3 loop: CASSPSTGELFF. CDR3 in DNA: TGTGCCAGCAGCCCGTCGACCGGGGAGCTGTTTTTT.

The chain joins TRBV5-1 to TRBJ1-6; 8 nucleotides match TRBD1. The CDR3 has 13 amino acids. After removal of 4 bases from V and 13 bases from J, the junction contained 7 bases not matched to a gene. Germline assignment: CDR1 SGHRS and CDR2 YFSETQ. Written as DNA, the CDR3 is TGCGCCAGCAGCCCGCGGACAGGGCCTCCCCTCCACTTT. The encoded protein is CASSPRTGPPLHF.

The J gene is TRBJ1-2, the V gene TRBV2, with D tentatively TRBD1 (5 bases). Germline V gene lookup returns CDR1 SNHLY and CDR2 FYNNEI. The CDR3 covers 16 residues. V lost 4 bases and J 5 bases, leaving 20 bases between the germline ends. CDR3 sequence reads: CASSVGLGGIEYGYTF. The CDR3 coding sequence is TGTGCCAGCAGTGTCGGCCTCGGGGGAATTGAGTATGGCTACACCTTC.